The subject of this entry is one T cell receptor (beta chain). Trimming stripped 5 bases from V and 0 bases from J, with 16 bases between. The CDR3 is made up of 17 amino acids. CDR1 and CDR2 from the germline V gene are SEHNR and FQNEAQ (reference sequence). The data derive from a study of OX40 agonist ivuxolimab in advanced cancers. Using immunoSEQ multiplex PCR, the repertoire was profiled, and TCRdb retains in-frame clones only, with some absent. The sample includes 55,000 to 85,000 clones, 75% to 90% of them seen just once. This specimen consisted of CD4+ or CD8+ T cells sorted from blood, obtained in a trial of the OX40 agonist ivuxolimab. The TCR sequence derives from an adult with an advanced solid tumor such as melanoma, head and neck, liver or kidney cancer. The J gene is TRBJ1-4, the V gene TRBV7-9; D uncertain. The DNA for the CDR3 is TGTGCCAGCAGCCCCGGAAGGGATCCTGCAACTAATGAAAAACTGTTTTTT. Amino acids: CASSPGRDPATNEKLFF. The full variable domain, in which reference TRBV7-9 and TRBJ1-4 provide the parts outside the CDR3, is DTGVSQNPRHKITKRGQNVTFRCDPISEHNRLYWYRQTLGQGPEFLTYFQNEAQLEKSRLLSDRFSAERPKGSFSTLEIQRTEQGDSAMYLCASSPGRDPATNEKLFFGSGTQLSVL.